This T cell receptor (beta chain) emerged from a study of blood T cell repertoires in COVID-19. Study information: Sites in the United States, Italy and Spain provided acute and convalescent COVID-19 samples. PBMCs, B-cell-depleted T cells, or T cells provided the cDNA or gDNA that made up the material.

The protocol was immunoSEQ multiplex PCR, while the TCRdb copy is restricted to in-frame clones and leaves out a portion. This sample has 300,000 or so clones, with just over 85% found just once. The germline CDR1 and CDR2 sequences are SGHNT and YYREEE (reference sequence). J was trimmed by 8 bases and V by 3 bases; bases with no gene match: 8. This CDR3 is built from 15 residues. Individuals drawn from 24 US areas were roughly 18 to 95 years old. This TCR was recovered from a woman aged 40 to 49 with acute COVID-19. The source material was PBMCs or T cells enriched from blood (not recorded which). The chain joins TRBV5-4 to TRBJ2-2; TRBD2 aligns across 9 bases. The DNA of the CDR3 is TGTGCCAGCAGCTCTACTAGCGGGTCGGGGGGGGAGCTGTTTTTT. This gives the protein CASSSTSGSGGELFF.